This note documents a single T cell receptor beta chain sequence. The sample holds many counts of this clonotype. Its binding antigen is unknown. It has no much larger one-base neighbor in the sample; base qualities were not kept. For repertoire sequencing, the TCR beta CDR3 regions were amplified from RNA transcripts. HTBI primers and the Qiagen OneStep RT-PCR kit were used in a first-round RT-PCR, which was followed by a second-round multiplex PCR, size selection and purification. Libraries were sequenced on an Illumina HiSeq2000 using paired-end 100 bp reads. From the authors' description of their analysis: SOAPnuke was used to process the reads, removing any read that contained adapters or uncalled bases, had a mean Phred below 15, or lacked an exact match to the constant primer or identifier. High-quality paired reads were merged with COPE v1.2.5. Unique nucleotide sequences were defined as clonotypes and aligned to IMGT TRB V, D and J references using MiTCR v1.1. The analysis was limited to V-J combinations with a frequency above 0.0001, which together covered around 99% of the repertoires. For each V-J combination, a TCR clonal expansion and chaos score was defined as F50 clonal expansion divided by the chaos observed in the TCRdist matrix. Welch's t-statistics and random forest were used to reduce the features to about a dozen V-J combinations, which were then used as input to a naive Bayes classifier. Thyroid-blood repertoire similarity was quantified with the Morisita-Horn index. TCRdb applied fastp at Q25 and MiXCR to the public reads, then kept only in-frame beta chains. Duplicate CDR3 protein sequences are folded into a single record with the most common DNA and genes. These V and J calls rely on TCRdb rather than the paper's analysis. The table for this sample lists about 620,000 distinct CDR3 sequences; around a fifth of them were counted only once. The ten largest clones take up roughly 6.9% of the sample.

This specimen comes from a study of Graves' ophthalmopathy and Graves' hyperthyroidism (dated 2018 in TCRdb). Background for the entire study: Peripheral blood was collected before any treatment was given, at the time of initial diagnosis. The 80 to 100 discovery patients were randomly divided into training and test sets at a 7:3 ratio. An independent validation cohort was composed of some 18 hyperthyroidism patients and 17 patients who later progressed from hyperthyroidism to ophthalmopathy. T-cell repertoires of thyroid tissue and blood were compared in about 6 hyperthyroidism patients. In total, 135 blood samples were TCR-sequenced: 43 ophthalmopathy, under 85 hyperthyroidism and some 17 hyperthyroidism-to-ophthalmopathy patients. TCR beta repertoire signatures were used to distinguish Graves' ophthalmopathy from Graves' hyperthyroidism and to predict progression to ophthalmopathy. To explore V-J signatures distinguishing ophthalmopathy from hyperthyroidism, a discovery set of about 99 patients (about 41 ophthalmopathy, about 57 stable hyperthyroidism) was enrolled. After sampling, hyperthyroidism patients received methimazole starting at 30 mg daily, and ophthalmopathy patients received high-dose intravenous methylprednisolone. What the study reported, not specific to this receptor: In validation, the model predicted ophthalmopathy progression with nearly 71% sensitivity and approximately 72% specificity; roughly eleven predicted patients were CT-confirmed with GO in a median of about 7.1 months. Most expanded thyroid clonotypes with a frequency above 0.001 also appeared in blood, which suggests that blood repertoires may reflect the immune response in the thyroid. No statistical method was used to predetermine the sample size, and group allocation was not hidden from the investigators. Ophthalmopathy was separated from stable hyperthyroidism by the 13-signature model with roughly 88% sensitivity and around 81% specificity in cross-validation and with 80%/75% in the test set.

Stable hyperthyroidism was defined as no progression to ophthalmopathy within 18 months of follow-up. Patients with hyperthyroidism were aged 18 to 65 years, had been newly diagnosed, and had a disease duration of less than 2 months. Patients were excluded if they had other autoimmune diseases, uncontrolled infections, pregnancy or lactation. Diagnosis was based on clinical symptoms, serum thyroxine, TRAb, thyroid ultrasound and orbital computed tomography. PBMCs were isolated from more than 8 ml of fresh peripheral blood by Ficoll-Paque density gradient centrifugation. Total RNA was extracted with Trizol reagent and quality-checked on an Agilent 2100 Bioanalyzer. V loses 4 bases of germline sequence and J loses 3 bases, and the interval between the two ends is 10 bases. Looking up the germline V gene yields CDR1 SNHLY and CDR2 FYNNEI. The CDR3 sequence holds 13 residues, the cysteine and phenylalanine included. The read is trimmed to its CDR3 DNA, 39 bases read in frame from base 1.

The clonotype comes from a woman aged 18 to 35 with stable Graves' hyperthyroidism. Some clones in this sample may be carry-over from other donors' samples. Donor details come from another sample of the same person, matched by shared clones. The sequenced sample was peripheral blood. The V and J genes are TRBV2 and TRBJ2-7; TRBD1 is possibly the D segment (5 matching bases). The sequenced DNA is TGTGCCAGCAGTGGCCAGGGTTTCTACGAGCAGTACTTC. Translated, it gives CASSGQGFYEQYF.